This TCR beta chain was recovered during a study of cytomegalovirus exposure and HLA in healthy donors. Study-wide results and limits: It was 150 to 200 TCR beta chains that were listed as cytomegalovirus-associated.

The primer mix had 60 Vbeta and 13 Jbeta primers. Assay: immunoSEQ multiplex PCR; the TCRdb copy retains only in-frame clones and omits some. The sample has about 120,000 clones, about four fifths seen once. As to this clone: Antigen specificity is unknown.

Sequencing used PBMCs. This TCR derives from a woman aged 35 to 49 in good health and CMV-seronegative.

CDR3 nucleotides: TGTGCCAGCAGCTTAGTGGGTCTAGCGGGAGGTTTAGGTGAGACCCAGTACTTC. Its protein product is CASSLVGLAGGLGETQYF. The chain has TRBV7-2 and TRBJ2-5; 11 bases align to TRBD2. The CDR3 loop spans 18 amino acids. CDR1 and CDR2 from the germline V gene are SGHTA and FQGNSA. V lost 1 base and J lost 5; bases outside the gene matches: 12.